This T cell receptor beta chain was captured by sequencing in a study of T cell repertoires in cytomegalovirus infection. On the study more broadly: Newly reported HLA-C-restricted and thoroughly characterized HLA-B-restricted CMV epitopes were employed. Indicated by public TCR beta signatures were CMV infection and matching HLA type.

TCRdb re-called the reads through MiXCR, storing one row per CDR3 protein. The sample contains roughly 340,000 distinct CDR3 sequences, 25% to 35% of which appear only once. The J segment lost 4 bases and the V segment lost 3 bases, leaving 7 bases of the junction unmatched. The germline V gene encodes CDR1 SGHRS and CDR2 YFSETQ. The CDR3 totals 17 residues. About this clonotype itself: Its antigen is currently unknown.

This rearrangement joins TRBV5-1 to TRBJ2-2; TRBD1 agrees at 12 bases. The TCR was taken from a human donor in good health (CMV status not recorded). Some clones in this sample may be carry-over from other donors' samples. This material consisted of cultured PBMCs, taken from culture after CMV antigen stimulation. This CDR3 is CASSYGTGGRSTGELFF. In DNA form, the CDR3 reads TGCGCCAGCAGCTACGGGACAGGGGGCCGGAGCACCGGGGAGCTGTTTTTT.